Each of the 30 T cell receptor beta chains below was sequenced from the same sample in a study of regulatory dendritic cells for organ transplantation. Sorted subsets were CFSE-labeled and cultured roughly five days with allogeneic dendritic cells. Libraries were prepared by immunoSEQ multiplex PCR; TCRdb keeps only in-frame clonotypes and omits some of them. The sample shows approximately 12,000 clones, 79% of them seen only once. Their antigen targets remain unknown. The sample taken for sequencing was naive CD8+ T cells from blood cultured with regulatory dendritic cells. Subset of the sample: CD45RA+ naive T cells. The receptors stem from a human donor in good health.

J is TRBJ2-7 and V is TRBV18; 7 bases match TRBD1. V shed 3 bases and J 2 bases; nucleotides not matched to a gene: 4. The CDR3 consists of 14 residues. The germline CDR1 and CDR2 sequences are KGHSH and LQKENI. The CDR3 loop reads CASSPRDSTYEQYF. The CDR3 DNA sequence: TGTGCCAGCTCACCCCGGGACAGCACCTACGAGCAGTACTTC.

The chain is built from TRBV2 and TRBJ1-2; D gene uncertain. Looked up from germline, CDR1 is SNHLY and CDR2 is FYNNEI. This CDR3 contains 16 residues. The ends were cut back, 5 bases at V and 1 base at J, with 17 bases in the middle. CDR3 in DNA: TGTGCCAGCAGTCTAGTGGCAGACCCAGTTAACTATGGCTACACCTTC. Amino acid sequence: CASSLVADPVNYGYTF. Based on the CDR3 plus reference TRBV2 and TRBJ1-2, the full variable domain is EPEVTQTPSHQVTQMGQEVILRCVPISNHLYFYWYRQILGQKVEFLVSFYNNEISEKSEIFDDQFSVERPDGSNFTLKIRSTKLEDSAMYFCASSLVADPVNYGYTFGSGTRLTVV.

The rearrangement links TRBV6-9 to TRBJ2-7; D remains ambiguous. V lost 1 base, J lost 5 bases, and 15 bases lay in between. Germline-derived CDR1 and CDR2 are MNHGY and SVAAGI. The CDR3 loop spans 15 amino acids. CDR3 coding DNA: TGTGCCAGCAGTTATTTGCCGCTATCGAGTCACGAGCAGTACTTC. Its protein is CASSYLPLSSHEQYF.

The genes are TRBV9 and TRBJ2-5; 7 nucleotides agree with TRBD2. Losses at the gene ends were 4 bases for V and 2 bases for J; bases not matched to a gene: 14. Germline CDR1 is SGDLS and CDR2 is YYNGEE. This CDR3 spans 17 amino acids. The CDR3 loop reads CASSLREGSGYQETQYF. The CDR3 DNA reads as TGTGCCAGCAGCCTACGGGAAGGTAGCGGGTATCAAGAGACCCAGTACTTC.

This clone was observed once. This chain uses TRBV11-3 with TRBJ2-3, with TRBD2 identical over 12 bases. V lost 5 bases and J lost 4; bases outside the gene matches: 4. Germline-derived CDR1 and CDR2 are SGHNT and YENEEA. The CDR3 has 15 residues. CDR3 sequence (DNA): TGTGCCAGCAGCCAGACTAGCGGGGGTTCAGATACGCAGTATTTT. Translating it yields CASSQTSGGSDTQYF.

Only one count was recorded for this clone. The V gene is TRBV19, the J gene TRBJ2-1, with a weak D call TRBD2 (5 bases). V shed 6 bases and J shed 1 base, with 16 bases lying between them. The germline gives CDR1 LNHDA, CDR2 SQIVND (reference sequence). The CDR3 covers 16 residues. The CDR3 sequence is CASSLGRSGSYNEQFF. CDR3 DNA sequence: TGTGCCAGTAGCTTAGGGAGAAGTGGGTCCTACAATGAGCAGTTCTTC.

The chain couples TRBV5-6 to TRBJ2-3; 10 bases map to TRBD1. V shed 3 bases, J shed 8 bases, and the junction held 6 bases outside the gene matches. Germline V gene data show CDR1 as SGHDT and CDR2 as YYEEEE. This CDR3 is 14 amino acids long. CDR3 nucleotide sequence: TGTGCCAGCAGCTCCGGGACAGGGGAAGGTACGCAGTATTTT. This codes for CASSSGTGEGTQYF. The full variable domain, completed using reference TRBV5-6 and TRBJ2-3, is DAGVTQSPTHLIKTRGQQVTLRCSPKSGHDTVSWYQQALGQGPQFIFQYYEEEERQRGNFPDRFSGHQFPNYSSELNVNALLLGDSALYLCASSSGTGEGTQYFGPGTRLTVL.

The chain carries TRBV6-5 and TRBJ1-2; D is perhaps TRBD1 (5 bases). Trimming shortened V by 5 bases and J by 5 bases, and 18 bases separated the two germline ends. Germline CDR1 MNHEY, CDR2 SVGAGI. This CDR3 contains 15 residues. CDR3 DNA sequence: TGTGCCAGCAGTGTGGGGACTCGGGCGGGATATGGCTACACCTTC. This codes for CASSVGTRAGYGYTF.

This clone was observed once. The chain employs TRBV27 and TRBJ1-1, with unresolved D. This CDR3 is 15 amino acids long. Trimming left V 5 bases short and J 1 base short, with 14 bases between. Looked up from germline, CDR1 is MNHEY and CDR2 is SMNVEV (reference sequence). CDR3 sequence: CASSPGSLKNTEAFF. In DNA, the CDR3 is TGTGCCAGCAGTCCGGGGTCACTCAAGAACACTGAAGCTTTCTTT.

DNA of the CDR3: TGTGCCAGCAGTATCTCCGGGACAGGCCTCTACGAGCAGTACTTC. It codes for CASSISGTGLYEQYF. V is TRBV27 and J is TRBJ2-7, with 8 bases fitting TRBD1. In germline, CDR1 is MNHEY, CDR2 SMNVEV (reference sequence). The V segment lost 5 bases and the J segment 3 bases; nucleotides outside the gene matches: 9. The CDR3 spans 15 residues.

The CDR3: CASSQGQVSYEQYF. DNA of the CDR3: TGCGCCAGCAGCCAGGGACAGGTCTCCTACGAGCAGTACTTC. V gene TRBV4-1 combines with J gene TRBJ2-7, with 8 bases matching TRBD1. Germline-derived CDR1 and CDR2 are MGHRA and YSYEKL. The V segment lost 3 bases and the J segment 0 bases; nucleotides outside the gene matches: 1. This CDR3 has 14 residues.

This clone showed up just once. This chain connects TRBV5-4 to TRBJ2-1; 9 nucleotides line up with TRBD2. Germline assignment: CDR1 SGHNT and CDR2 YYREEE (reference sequence). CDR3 length: 15 residues. The ends lost 8 bases at V and 1 base at J; junction bases unmatched: 7. The CDR3 is CARVSGGPSYNEQFF. The CDR3 bases are TGTGCCAGAGTTAGCGGGGGACCTTCCTACAATGAGCAGTTCTTC.

V usage is TRBV5-6 and J usage is TRBJ2-5; the match to TRBD2 covers 8 bases. Germline CDR1 and CDR2: SGHDT and YYEEEE. The CDR3 loop spans 13 amino acids. With V trimmed by 4 bases and J by 5 bases, 4 bases remained unmatched. The CDR3 bases are TGTGCCAGCAGCCGGGGGGGCCGGGAGACCCAGTACTTC. This sequence encodes CASSRGGRETQYF.

This sequence joins TRBV5-4 and TRBJ2-5; D not resolved. This CDR3 is built from 14 residues. In germline, CDR1 is SGHNT, CDR2 YYREEE (reference sequence). V was trimmed by 0 bases and J by 4 bases, leaving 10 bases between them. The CDR3: CASSLDGRLETQYF. The CDR3 DNA follows: TGTGCCAGCAGCTTGGACGGCAGGCTAGAGACCCAGTACTTC.

V usage is TRBV10-2 and J usage is TRBJ1-2; weak D call: TRBD1 (5 bases). Trimming stripped 7 bases from V and 8 bases from J, with 17 bases between. CDR3 size: 13 residues. CDR1 is WSHSY and CDR2 is SAAADI in the germline V gene. The CDR3 region is CASTSQVAGGYTF. In DNA form, the CDR3 reads TGCGCCAGCACCTCACAGGTCGCTGGCGGCTACACCTTC.

This clone came up once. The chain links TRBV10-3 to TRBJ2-3; 11 bases match TRBD2. Germline loops: CDR1 ENHRY, CDR2 SYGVKD. V lost 5 bases, J lost 2 bases, and 6 bases stayed unmatched. This CDR3 spans 16 amino acids. The CDR3 nucleotides are TGTGCCATCAGTAGCTTACTAGCGGGGGCCACAGATACGCAGTATTTT. This encodes CAISSLLAGATDTQYF.

The V call is TRBV5-1, the J call TRBJ2-3; TRBD2 matches at 9 bases. The CDR3 runs to 15 residues. V lost 0 bases, J lost 2 bases, and 1 base stayed unmatched. Germline-derived CDR1 and CDR2 are SGHRS and YFSETQ. The DNA of the CDR3 is TGCGCCAGCAGCTTGGGCGGGGGGGTCACAGATACGCAGTATTTT. Residues: CASSLGGGVTDTQYF. The full variable domain, rest sourced from reference TRBV5-1 and TRBJ2-3, is KAGVTQTPRYLIKTRGQQVTLSCSPISGHRSVSWYQQTPGQGLQFLFEYFSETQRNKGNFPGRFSGRQFSNSRSEMNVSTLELGDSALYLCASSLGGGVTDTQYFGPGTRLTVL.

The chain recombines TRBV7-9 with TRBJ2-3; 9 bases agree with TRBD1. This CDR3 contains 16 residues. The junction had 9 bases not matched to a gene; V was cut back by 5 bases and J by 3 bases. In germline, CDR1 is SEHNR, CDR2 FQNEAQ (reference sequence). CDR3 in amino acids: CASSRTGQGITDTQYF. The CDR3 coding sequence is TGTGCCAGCAGCCGGACAGGACAGGGGATAACAGATACGCAGTATTTT.

This sequence joins TRBV11-3 and TRBJ2-7; 8 nucleotides match TRBD1. The CDR3 runs 15 residues. V lost 2 bases and J lost 3; bases outside the gene matches: 6. The germline CDR1 and CDR2 sequences are SGHNT and YENEEA. Here the CDR3 reads CASSLLSGGIYEQYF. CDR3 DNA sequence: TGTGCCAGCAGCTTATTGTCAGGGGGCATCTACGAGCAGTACTTC.

In nucleotides, the CDR3 is TGCGCCAGCAGCTCTGGGGACAGGGGAGTCCCTGGGGCCAACGTCCTGACTTTC. Translation gives CASSSGDRGVPGANVLTF. The V gene is TRBV5-1, the J gene TRBJ2-6; 10 positions match TRBD1. The CDR3 has 18 amino acids. CDR1 SGHRS and CDR2 YFSETQ come from the germline V gene. V shed 3 bases and J 2 bases; nucleotides not matched to a gene: 8.

This clone is a singleton in its sample. CDR3 in amino acids: CASSYRGTRELFF. The CDR3 coding sequence is TGTGCCAGCAGTTACAGGGGAACCAGGGAGCTGTTTTTT. V and J are TRBV4-2 and TRBJ2-2, with 7 bases fitting TRBD1. Per germline, CDR1 LGHNA and CDR2 YNFKEQ. The CDR3 extends over 13 amino acids. V lost 6 bases to trimming and J lost 9 bases; unmatched junction nucleotides: 7.

In nucleotides, the CDR3 is TGTGCCAGCACCGAAGGGACAGCTACGACCGAGCAGTACTTC. Its translation is CASTEGTATTEQYF. V gene TRBV11-3 combines with J gene TRBJ2-7; 7 bases fit TRBD1. The CDR3 loop spans 14 amino acids. J was trimmed by 6 bases and V by 7 bases; bases with no gene match: 12. CDR1 is SGHNT and CDR2 is YENEEA in the germline V gene.

This clone was observed a single time. The J gene is TRBJ2-3, the V gene TRBV6-1; no clear D gene. V gave up 0 bases and J gave up 0 bases, with 10 bases separating them. CDR1 is MNHNS and CDR2 is SASEGT in the germline V gene. This CDR3 region has 16 residues. The CDR3 reads CASSEAILYSTDTQYF. The CDR3 region has the DNA TGTGCCAGCAGTGAAGCGATTCTATATAGCACAGATACGCAGTATTTT.

The rearrangement uses TRBV4-1 and TRBJ1-2; D might be TRBD1 (5 bases). Trimming took off 1 base at V and 3 bases at J, with 21 bases between the two ends. Germline assignment: CDR1 MGHRA and CDR2 YSYEKL. The CDR3 extends over 18 amino acids. The CDR3 loop is CASSQAGYSPPGDYGYTF. CDR3 sequence (DNA): TGCGCCAGCAGCCAAGCAGGGTATAGCCCGCCGGGGGACTATGGCTACACCTTC.

The chain employs TRBV9 and TRBJ2-1; weak D call: TRBD1 (5 bases). This CDR3 has 13 amino acids. The V gene's germline CDR1 is SGDLS and CDR2 YYNGEE. Trimming shortened V by 3 bases and J by 9 bases, and 13 bases separated the two germline ends. CDR3 sequence reads: CASSAFTGGEQFF. The CDR3 nucleotides read TGTGCCAGCAGCGCCTTCACAGGCGGTGAGCAGTTCTTC.

The rearrangement joins TRBV7-6 to TRBJ1-1; 9 bases map to TRBD1. Trimming at V came to 5 bases and at J to 4 bases, leaving 5 bases not matched to a gene. CDR3 length: 14 residues. In germline, CDR1 is SGHVS, CDR2 FNYEAQ. This chain's CDR3 is CASSPGQGSTEAFF. As DNA, the CDR3 is TGTGCCAGCAGCCCAGGACAGGGGTCCACTGAAGCTTTCTTT.

The V call is TRBV11-2, the J call TRBJ2-7; 8 nucleotides match TRBD2. J was trimmed by 2 bases and V by 1 base; bases with no gene match: 4. CDR1 SGHAT and CDR2 FQNNGV come from the germline V gene. CDR3 length: 15 residues. The CDR3 DNA reads TGTGCCAGCAGCTTAGGGCGGGGGGATACCTACGAGCAGTACTTC. Translation gives CASSLGRGDTYEQYF.

Comment on this clone: Since no conserved phenylalanine or tryptophan closes the CDR3, a read error is the likely cause. It is unclear where the CDR3 begins or ends on the DNA, so no DNA is shown, and the CDR3 is as TCRdb lists it. V gene TRBV4-3 combines with J gene TRBJ1-2; the table gives TRBD1 as D, unverified against the DNA. From germline, CDR1 is LGHNA and CDR2 YSLEER. The CDR3 adds up to 13 amino acids, both ends counted. The CDR3 sequence: CASSQDNRPLTKG.

CDR3 residues: CASSQEREMTYNEQFF. For the CDR3, the DNA is TGCGCCAGCAGCCAGGAGCGGGAGATGACCTACAATGAGCAGTTCTTC. The genes are TRBV4-3 and TRBJ2-1; 8 bases line up with TRBD2. This CDR3 is built from 16 residues. Germline assignment: CDR1 LGHNA and CDR2 YSLEER. V dropped 3 bases and J dropped 2; count of bases not matched to a gene: 6.

The chain uses TRBV7-2 and TRBJ2-1; 7 bases map to TRBD1. CDR3 length: 16 amino acids. Germline V lookup: CDR1 SGHTA, CDR2 FQGNSA. V shed 1 base and J 3 bases; nucleotides not matched to a gene: 6. This chain's CDR3 is CASSLGPTGYYNEQFF. The CDR3 DNA reads TGTGCCAGCAGCTTAGGACCGACAGGGTACTACAATGAGCAGTTCTTC.